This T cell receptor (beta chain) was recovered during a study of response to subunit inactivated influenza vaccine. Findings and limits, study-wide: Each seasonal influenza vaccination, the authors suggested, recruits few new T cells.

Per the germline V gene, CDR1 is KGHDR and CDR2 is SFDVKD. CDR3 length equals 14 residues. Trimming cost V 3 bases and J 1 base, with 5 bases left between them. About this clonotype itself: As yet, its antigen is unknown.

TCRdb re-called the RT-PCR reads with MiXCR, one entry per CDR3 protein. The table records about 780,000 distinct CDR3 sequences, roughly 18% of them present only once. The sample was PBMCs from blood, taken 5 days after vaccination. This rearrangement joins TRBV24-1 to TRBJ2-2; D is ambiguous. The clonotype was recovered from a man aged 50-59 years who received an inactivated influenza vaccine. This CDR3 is CATSDQVNTGELFF. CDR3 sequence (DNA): TGTGCCACCAGTGATCAAGTGAACACCGGGGAGCTGTTTTTT.